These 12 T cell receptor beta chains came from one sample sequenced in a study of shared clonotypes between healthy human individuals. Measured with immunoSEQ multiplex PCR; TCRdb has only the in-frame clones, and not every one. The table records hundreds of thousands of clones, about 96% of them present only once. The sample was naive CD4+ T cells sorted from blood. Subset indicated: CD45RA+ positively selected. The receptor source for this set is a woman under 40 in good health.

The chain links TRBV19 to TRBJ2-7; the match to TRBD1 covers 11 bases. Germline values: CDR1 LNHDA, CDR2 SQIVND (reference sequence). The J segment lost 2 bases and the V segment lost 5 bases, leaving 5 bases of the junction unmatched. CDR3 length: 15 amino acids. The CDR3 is CASSVGTGGPYEQYF. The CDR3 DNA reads TGTGCCAGTAGTGTCGGGACAGGGGGACCCTACGAGCAGTACTTC.

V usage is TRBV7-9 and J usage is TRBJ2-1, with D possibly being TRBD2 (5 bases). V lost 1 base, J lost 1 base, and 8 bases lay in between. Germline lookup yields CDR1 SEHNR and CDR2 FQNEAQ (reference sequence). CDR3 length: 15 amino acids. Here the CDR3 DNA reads TGTGCCAGCAGCTTAGATACGGGATCCTACAATGAGCAGTTCTTC. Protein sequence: CASSLDTGSYNEQFF.

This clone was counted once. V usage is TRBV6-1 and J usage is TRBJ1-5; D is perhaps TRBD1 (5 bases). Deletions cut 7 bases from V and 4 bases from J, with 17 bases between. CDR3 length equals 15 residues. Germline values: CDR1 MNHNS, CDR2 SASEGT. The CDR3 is CASTLIGTTNQPQHF. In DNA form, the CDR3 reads TGTGCCAGCACCCTTATCGGGACGACTAATCAGCCCCAGCATTTT.

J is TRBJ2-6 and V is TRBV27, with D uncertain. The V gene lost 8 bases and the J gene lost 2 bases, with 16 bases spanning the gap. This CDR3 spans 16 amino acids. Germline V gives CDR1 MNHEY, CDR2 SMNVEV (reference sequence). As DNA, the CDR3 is TGTGCCAGCGGCCTTGACCCCTATGCTGGGGCCAACGTCCTGACTTTC. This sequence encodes CASGLDPYAGANVLTF.

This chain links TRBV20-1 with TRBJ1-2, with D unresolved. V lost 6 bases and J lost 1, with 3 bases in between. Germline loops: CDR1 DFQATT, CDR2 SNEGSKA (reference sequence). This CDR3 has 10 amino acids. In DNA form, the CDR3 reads TGCAGTGCATATAACTATGGCTACACCTTC. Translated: CSAYNYGYTF.

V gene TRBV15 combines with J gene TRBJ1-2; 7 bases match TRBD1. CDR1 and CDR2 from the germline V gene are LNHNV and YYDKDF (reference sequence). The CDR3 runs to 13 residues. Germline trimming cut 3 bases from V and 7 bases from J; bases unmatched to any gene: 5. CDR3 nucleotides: TGTGCCACCAGCAGGACAGGGTCTAGTGGCTACACCTTC. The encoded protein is CATSRTGSSGYTF.

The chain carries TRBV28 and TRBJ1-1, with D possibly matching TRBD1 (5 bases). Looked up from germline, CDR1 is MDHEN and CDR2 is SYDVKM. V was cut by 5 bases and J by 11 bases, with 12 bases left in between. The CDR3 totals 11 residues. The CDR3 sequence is CASSTGRRAFF. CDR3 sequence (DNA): TGTGCCAGCAGTACGGGGCGGCGGGCTTTCTTT.

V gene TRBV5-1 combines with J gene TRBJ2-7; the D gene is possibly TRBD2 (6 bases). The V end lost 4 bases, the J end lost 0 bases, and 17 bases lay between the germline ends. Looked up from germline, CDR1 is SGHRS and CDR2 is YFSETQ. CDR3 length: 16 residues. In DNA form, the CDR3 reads TGCGCCAGCAGCGGGTTAGGAGGGGCAACCTCCTACGAGCAGTACTTC. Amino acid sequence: CASSGLGGATSYEQYF. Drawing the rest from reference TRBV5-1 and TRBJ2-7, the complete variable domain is KAGVTQTPRYLIKTRGQQVTLSCSPISGHRSVSWYQQTPGQGLQFLFEYFSETQRNKGNFPGRFSGRQFSNSRSEMNVSTLELGDSALYLCASSGLGGATSYEQYFGPGTRLTVT.

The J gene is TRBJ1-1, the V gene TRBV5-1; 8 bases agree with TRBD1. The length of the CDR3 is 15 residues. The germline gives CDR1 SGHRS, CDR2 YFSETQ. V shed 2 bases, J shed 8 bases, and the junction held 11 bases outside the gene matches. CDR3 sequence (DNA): TGCGCCAGCAGCTTAGGGACAGGTGGGATCCCAGAAGCTTTCTTT. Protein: CASSLGTGGIPEAFF.

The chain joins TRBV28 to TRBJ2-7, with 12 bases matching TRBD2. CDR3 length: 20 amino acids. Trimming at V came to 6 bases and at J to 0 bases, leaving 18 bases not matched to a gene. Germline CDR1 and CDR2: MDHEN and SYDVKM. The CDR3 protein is CASRYSRTSGRRVTSYEQYF. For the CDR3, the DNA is TGTGCCAGCAGATATAGTAGAACTAGCGGGAGGAGGGTTACCTCCTACGAGCAGTACTTC.

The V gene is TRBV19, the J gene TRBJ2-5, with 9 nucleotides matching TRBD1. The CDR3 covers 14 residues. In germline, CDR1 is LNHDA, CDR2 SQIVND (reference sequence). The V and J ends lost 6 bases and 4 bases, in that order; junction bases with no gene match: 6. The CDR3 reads CASSRQGGGETQYF. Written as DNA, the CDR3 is TGTGCCAGTAGCAGACAGGGGGGAGGAGAGACCCAGTACTTC.

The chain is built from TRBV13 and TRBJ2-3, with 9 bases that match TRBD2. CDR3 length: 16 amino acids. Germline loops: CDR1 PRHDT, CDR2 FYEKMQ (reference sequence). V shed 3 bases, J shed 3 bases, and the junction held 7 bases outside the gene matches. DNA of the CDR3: TGTGCCAGCAGCTTGGGGAAACTAGCGGGTACAGATACGCAGTATTTT. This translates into CASSLGKLAGTDTQYF.